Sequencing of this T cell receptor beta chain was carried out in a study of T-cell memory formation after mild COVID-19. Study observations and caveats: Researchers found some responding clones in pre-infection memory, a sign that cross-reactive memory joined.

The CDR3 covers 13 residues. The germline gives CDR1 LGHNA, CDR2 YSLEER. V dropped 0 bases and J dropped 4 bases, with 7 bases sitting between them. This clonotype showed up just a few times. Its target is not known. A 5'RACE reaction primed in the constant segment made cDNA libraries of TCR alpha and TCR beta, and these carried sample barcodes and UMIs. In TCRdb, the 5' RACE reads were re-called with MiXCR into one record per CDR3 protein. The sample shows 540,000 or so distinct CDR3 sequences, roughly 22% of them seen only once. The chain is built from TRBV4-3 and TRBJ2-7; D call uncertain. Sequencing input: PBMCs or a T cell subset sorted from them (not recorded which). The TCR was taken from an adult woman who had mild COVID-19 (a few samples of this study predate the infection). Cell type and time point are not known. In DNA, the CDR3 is TGCGCCAGCAGCCAAGATGTAGGATACGAGCAGTACTTC. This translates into CASSQDVGYEQYF.